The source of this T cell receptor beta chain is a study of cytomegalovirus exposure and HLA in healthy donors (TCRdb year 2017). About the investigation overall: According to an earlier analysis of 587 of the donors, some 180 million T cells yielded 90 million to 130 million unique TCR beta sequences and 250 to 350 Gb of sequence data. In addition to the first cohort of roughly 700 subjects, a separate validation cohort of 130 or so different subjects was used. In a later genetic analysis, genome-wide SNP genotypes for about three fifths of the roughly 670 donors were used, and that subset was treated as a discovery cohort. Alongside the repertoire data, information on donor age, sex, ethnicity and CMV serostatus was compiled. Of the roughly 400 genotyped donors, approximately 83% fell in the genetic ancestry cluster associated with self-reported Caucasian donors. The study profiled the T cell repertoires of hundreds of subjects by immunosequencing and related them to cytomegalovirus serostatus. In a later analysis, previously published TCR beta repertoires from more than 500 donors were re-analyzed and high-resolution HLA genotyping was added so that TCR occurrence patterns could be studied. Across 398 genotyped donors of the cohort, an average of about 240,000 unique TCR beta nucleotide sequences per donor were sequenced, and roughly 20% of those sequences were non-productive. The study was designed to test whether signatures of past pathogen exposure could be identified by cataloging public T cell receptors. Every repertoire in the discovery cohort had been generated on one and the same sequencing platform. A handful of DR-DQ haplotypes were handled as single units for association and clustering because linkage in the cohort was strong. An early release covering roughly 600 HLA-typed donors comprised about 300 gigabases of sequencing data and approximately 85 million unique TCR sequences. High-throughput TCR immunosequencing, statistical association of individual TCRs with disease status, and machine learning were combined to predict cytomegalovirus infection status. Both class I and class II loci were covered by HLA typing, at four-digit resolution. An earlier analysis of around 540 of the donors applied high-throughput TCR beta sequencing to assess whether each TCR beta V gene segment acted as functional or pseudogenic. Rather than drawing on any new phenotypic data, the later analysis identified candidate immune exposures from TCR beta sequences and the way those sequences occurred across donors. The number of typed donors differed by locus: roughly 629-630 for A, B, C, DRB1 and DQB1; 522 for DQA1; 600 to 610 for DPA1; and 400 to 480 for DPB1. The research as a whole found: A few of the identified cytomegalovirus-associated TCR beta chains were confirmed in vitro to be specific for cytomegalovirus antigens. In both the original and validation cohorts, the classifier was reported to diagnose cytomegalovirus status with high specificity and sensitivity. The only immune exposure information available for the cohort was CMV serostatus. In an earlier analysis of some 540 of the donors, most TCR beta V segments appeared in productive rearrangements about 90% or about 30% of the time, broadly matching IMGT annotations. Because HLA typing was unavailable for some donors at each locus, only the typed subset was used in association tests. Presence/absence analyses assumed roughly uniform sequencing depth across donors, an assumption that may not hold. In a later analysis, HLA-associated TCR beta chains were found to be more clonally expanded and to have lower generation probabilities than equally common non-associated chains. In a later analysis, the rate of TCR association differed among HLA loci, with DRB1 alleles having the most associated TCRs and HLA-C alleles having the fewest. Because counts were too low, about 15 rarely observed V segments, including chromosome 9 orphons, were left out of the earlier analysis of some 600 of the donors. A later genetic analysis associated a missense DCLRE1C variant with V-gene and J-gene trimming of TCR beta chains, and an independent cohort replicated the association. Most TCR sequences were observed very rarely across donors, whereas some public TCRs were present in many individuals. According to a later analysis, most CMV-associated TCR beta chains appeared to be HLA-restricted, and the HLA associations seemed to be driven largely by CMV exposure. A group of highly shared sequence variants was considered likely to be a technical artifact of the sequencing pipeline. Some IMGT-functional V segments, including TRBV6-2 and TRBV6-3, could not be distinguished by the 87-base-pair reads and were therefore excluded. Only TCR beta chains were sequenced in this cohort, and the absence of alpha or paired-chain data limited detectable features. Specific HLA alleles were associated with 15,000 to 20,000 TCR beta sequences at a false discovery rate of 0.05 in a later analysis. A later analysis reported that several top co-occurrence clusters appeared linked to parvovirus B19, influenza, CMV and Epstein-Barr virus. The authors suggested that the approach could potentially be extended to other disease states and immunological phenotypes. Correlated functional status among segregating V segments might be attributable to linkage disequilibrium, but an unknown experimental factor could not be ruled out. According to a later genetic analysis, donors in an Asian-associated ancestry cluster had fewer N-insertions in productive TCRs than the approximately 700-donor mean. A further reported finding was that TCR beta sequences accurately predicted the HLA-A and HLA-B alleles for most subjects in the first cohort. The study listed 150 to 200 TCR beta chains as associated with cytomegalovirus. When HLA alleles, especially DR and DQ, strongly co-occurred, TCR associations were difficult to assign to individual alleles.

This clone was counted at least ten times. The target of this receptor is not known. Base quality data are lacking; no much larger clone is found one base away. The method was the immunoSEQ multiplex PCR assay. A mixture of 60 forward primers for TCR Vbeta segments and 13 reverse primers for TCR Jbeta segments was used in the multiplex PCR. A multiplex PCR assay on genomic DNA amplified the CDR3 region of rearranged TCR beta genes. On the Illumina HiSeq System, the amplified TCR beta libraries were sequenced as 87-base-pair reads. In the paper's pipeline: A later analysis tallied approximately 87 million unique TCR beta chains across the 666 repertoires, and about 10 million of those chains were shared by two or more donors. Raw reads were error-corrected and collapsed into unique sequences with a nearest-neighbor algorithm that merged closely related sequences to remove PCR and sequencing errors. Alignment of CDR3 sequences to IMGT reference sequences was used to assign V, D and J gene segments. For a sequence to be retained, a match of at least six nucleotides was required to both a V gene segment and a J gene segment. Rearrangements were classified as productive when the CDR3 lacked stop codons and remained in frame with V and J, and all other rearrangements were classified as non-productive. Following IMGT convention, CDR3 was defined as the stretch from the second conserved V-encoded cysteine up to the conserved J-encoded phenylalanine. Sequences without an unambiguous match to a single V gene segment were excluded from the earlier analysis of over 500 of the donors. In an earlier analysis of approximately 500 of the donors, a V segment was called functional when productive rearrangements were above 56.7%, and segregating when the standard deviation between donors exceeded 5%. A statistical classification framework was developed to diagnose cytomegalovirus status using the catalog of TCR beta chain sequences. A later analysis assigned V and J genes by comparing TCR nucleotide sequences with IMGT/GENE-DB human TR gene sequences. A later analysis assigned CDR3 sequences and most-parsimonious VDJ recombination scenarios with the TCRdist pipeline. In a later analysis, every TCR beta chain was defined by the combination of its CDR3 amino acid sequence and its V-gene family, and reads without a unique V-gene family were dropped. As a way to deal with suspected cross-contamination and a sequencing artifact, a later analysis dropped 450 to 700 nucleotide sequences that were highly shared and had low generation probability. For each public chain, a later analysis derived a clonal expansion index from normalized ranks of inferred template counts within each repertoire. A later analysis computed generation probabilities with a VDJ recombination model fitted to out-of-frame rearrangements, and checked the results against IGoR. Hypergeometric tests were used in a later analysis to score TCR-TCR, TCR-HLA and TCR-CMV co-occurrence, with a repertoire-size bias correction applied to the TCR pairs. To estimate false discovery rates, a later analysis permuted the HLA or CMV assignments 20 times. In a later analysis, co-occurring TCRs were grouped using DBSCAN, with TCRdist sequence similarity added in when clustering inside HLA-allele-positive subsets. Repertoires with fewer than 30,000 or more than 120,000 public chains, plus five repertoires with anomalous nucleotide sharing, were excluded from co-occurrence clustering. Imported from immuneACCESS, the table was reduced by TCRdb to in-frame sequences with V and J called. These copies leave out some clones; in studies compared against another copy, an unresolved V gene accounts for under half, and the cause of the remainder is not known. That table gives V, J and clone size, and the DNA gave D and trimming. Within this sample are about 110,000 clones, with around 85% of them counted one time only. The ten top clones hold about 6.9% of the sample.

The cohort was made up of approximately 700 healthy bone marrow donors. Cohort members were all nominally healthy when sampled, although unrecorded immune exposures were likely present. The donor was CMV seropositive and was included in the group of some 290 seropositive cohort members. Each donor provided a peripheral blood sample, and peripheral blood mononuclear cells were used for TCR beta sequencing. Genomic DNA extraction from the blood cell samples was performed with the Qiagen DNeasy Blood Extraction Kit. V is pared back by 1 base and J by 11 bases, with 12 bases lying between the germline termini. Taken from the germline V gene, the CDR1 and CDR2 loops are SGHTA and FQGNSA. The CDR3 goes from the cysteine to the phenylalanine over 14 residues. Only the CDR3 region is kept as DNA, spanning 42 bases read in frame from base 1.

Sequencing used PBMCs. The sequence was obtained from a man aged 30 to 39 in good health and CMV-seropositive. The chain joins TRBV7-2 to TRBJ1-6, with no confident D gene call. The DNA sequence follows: TGTGCCAGCAGCTTAGTATCCCGCCAGGCACCCCTCCACTTT. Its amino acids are CASSLVSRQAPLHF.